This TCR beta chain emerged from a study of blood T cell repertoires in COVID-19. On the study more broadly: Researchers got acute and convalescent COVID-19 samples from the United States, Italy and Spain.

The CDR3 is 12 amino acids. V lost 5 bases and J lost 8, with 13 bases in between. Germline V CDR1 and CDR2: SGHTA, FQGTGA. As processed by the authors: Amplification of reference gene primers was used by the study to estimate nucleated cell counts. Sequencing used immunoSEQ multiplex PCR; TCRdb keeps in-frame clones, though not all of them. V and J calls and clone size are given by that table; D and trimming were obtained from the DNA. The sample lists about half a million clones, 80% to 90% seen once, with more than 3% in the top ten. This clone was seen only a few times. The sample comprised peripheral blood. This chain uses TRBV7-3 with TRBJ2-7; the D gene is possibly TRBD1 (5 bases). The sequence derives from a human donor in a cohort sampled during active COVID-19. The CDR3 DNA sequence: TGTGCCAGCAGCCCCCAGGGTGGTAAGCAGTACTTC. Encoded protein: CASSPQGGKQYF. The full variable domain, rest sourced from reference TRBV7-3 and TRBJ2-7, is GAGVSQTPSNKVTEKGKYVELRCDPISGHTALYWYRQSLGQGPEFLIYFQGTGAADDSGLPNDRFFAVRPEGSVSTLKIQRTERGDSAVYLCASSPQGGKQYFGPGTRLTVT.